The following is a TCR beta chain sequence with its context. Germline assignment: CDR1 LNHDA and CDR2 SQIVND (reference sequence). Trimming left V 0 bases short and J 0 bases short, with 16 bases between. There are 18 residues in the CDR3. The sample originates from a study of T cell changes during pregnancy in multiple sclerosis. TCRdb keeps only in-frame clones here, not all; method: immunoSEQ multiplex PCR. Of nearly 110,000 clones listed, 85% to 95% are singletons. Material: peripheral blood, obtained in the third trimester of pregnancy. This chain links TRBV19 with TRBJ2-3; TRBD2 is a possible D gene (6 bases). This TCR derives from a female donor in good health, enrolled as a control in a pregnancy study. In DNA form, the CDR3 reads TGTGCCAGTAGTATAGATCGGGCAGGGAGGATGAGCACAGATACGCAGTATTTT. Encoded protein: CASSIDRAGRMSTDTQYF.